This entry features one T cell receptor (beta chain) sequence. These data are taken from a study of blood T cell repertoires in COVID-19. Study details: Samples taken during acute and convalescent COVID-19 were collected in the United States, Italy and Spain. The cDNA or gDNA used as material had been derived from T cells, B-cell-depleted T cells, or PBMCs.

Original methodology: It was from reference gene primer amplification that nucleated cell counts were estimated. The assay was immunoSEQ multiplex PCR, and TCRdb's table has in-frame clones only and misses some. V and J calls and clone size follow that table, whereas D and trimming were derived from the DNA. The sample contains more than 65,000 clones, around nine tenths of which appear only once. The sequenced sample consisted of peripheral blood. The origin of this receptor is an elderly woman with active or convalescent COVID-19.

The CDR3 reads CASSIAVSSYNEQFF. As DNA, the CDR3 is TGTGCCAGTAGTATTGCGGTTAGCTCCTACAATGAGCAGTTCTTC. This rearrangement joins TRBV19 to TRBJ2-1; D is undetermined. The CDR3 runs 15 residues. V lost 3 bases and J 0 bases, leaving 9 bases between the germline ends. Germline V gives CDR1 LNHDA, CDR2 SQIVND (reference sequence). Full variable domain (outside the CDR3, taken from reference TRBV19 and TRBJ2-1): DGGITQSPKYLFRKEGQNVTLSCEQNLNHDAMYWYRQDPGQGLRLIYYSQIVNDFQKGDIAEGYSVSREKKESFPLTVTSAQKNPTAFYLCASSIAVSSYNEQFFGPGTRLTVL.